The clone carrying this TCR beta chain appeared many times. Its antigen remains unidentified. The related graft donor's blood sample was taken on the day of bone marrow donation. Profiled with immunoSEQ multiplex PCR; TCRdb holds only in-frame clones, not every one. The data show tens of thousands of clones, none appearing only once, with under 5.5% held by the ten largest. These data originate in a study of T cells after posttransplantation cyclophosphamide. The V gene's germline CDR1 is SEHNR and CDR2 FQNEAQ (reference sequence). V lost 3 bases and J 2 bases, leaving 23 bases between the germline ends. The CDR3 is made up of 18 amino acids. General study findings and limits: After PTCy, TRB diversity resembled that of CNI/methotrexate controls.

Sequences were obtained from PBMCs. The rearrangement joins TRBV7-9 to TRBJ2-7; possibly TRBD2 for D (6 bases). This clonotype originated in a young woman in good health and a related stem cell transplant donor. The CDR3 loop is CASSFFNTGSGVPYEQYF. CDR3 coding DNA: TGTGCCAGCAGCTTTTTTAACACAGGATCGGGGGTTCCCTACGAGCAGTACTTC.